The present T cell receptor beta chain was sequenced within a study of blood T cell repertoires in COVID-19. Looking at the study overall: The United States, Italy and Spain supplied acute and convalescent COVID-19 samples. PBMCs, B-cell-depleted T cells, or T cells were the source of the cDNA or gDNA that made up the material.

Among Cohort 3 donors, those recovered had two negative PCRs, clearance, or symptom resolution. In the study's own analysis: Amplification with reference gene primers provided the estimates of nucleated cell counts. Some clones are missing from TCRdb's copy, which holds only in-frame ones; the method was immunoSEQ multiplex PCR. V and J calls and clone size come straight from that table; D and trimming were deduced from the DNA. Of about 350,000 clones listed, approximately 84% are singletons. CDR1 is SGHTS and CDR2 is YDEGEE in the germline V gene. The CDR3 contains 16 residues. Trimming pared 5 bases from V and 1 base from J, leaving 16 bases between.

The receptor was derived from a woman aged 25-40 years who had recovered from COVID-19. The rearrangement uses TRBV5-8 and TRBJ1-5; TRBD1 is a possible D gene (6 bases). The sample taken for sequencing was PBMCs or T cells enriched from blood (not recorded which). CDR3 bases: TGTGCCAGCAGTCTGGCGTGGCAGGGGAGCAATCAGCCCCAGCATTTT. As protein: CASSLAWQGSNQPQHF.